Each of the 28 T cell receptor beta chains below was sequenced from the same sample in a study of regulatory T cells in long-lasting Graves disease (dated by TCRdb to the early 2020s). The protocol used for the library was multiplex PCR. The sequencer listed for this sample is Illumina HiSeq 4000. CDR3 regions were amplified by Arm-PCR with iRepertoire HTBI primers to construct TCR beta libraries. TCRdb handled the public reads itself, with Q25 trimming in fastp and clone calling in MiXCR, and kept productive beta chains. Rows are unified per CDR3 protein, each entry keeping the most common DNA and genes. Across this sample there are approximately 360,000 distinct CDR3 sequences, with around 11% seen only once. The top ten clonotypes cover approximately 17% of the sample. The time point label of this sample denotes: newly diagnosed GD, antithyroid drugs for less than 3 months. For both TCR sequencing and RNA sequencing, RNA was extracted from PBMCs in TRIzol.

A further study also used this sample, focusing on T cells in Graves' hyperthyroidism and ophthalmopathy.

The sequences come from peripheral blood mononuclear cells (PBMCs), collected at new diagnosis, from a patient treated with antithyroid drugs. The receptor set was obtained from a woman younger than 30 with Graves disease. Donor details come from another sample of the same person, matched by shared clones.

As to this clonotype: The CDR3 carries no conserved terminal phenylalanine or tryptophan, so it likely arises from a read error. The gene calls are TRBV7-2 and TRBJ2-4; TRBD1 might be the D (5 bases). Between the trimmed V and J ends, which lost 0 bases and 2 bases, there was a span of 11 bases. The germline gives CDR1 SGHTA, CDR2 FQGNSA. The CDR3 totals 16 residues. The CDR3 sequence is CASSLAVTGPKNIQYL. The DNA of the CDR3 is TGTGCCAGCAGCTTAGCCGTCACAGGCCCCAAAAACATTCAGTACCTC.

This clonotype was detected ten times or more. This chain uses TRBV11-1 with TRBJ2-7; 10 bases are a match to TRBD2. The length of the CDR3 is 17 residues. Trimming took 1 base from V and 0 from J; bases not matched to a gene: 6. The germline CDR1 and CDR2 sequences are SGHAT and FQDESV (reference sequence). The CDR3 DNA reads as TGTGCCAGCAGCTTAGAAGGTCTAGCGGGAGACTCCTACGAGCAGTACTTC. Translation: CASSLEGLAGDSYEQYF. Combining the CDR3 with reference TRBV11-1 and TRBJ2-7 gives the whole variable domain EAEVAQSPRYKITEKSQAVAFWCDPISGHATLYWYRQILGQGPELLVQFQDESVVDDSQLPKDRFSAERLKGVDSTLKIQPAELGDSAMYLCASSLEGLAGDSYEQYFGPGTRLTVT.

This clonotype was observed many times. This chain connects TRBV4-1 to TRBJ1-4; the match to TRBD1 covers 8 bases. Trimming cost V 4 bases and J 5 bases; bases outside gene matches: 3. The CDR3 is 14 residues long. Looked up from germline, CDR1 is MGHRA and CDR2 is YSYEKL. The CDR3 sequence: CASSRRQGNEKLFF. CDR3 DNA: TGCGCCAGCAGCCGTCGACAGGGGAATGAAAAACTGTTTTTT.

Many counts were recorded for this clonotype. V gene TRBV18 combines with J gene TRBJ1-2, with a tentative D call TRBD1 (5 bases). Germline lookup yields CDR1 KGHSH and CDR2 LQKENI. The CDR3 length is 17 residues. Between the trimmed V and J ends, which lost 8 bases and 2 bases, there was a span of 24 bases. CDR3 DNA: TGTGCCAGCCTAAAAAACTCTCACGTACAGGCGAACTATGGCTACACCTTC. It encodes CASLKNSHVQANYGYTF. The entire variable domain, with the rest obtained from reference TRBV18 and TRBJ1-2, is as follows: NAGVMQNPRHLVRRRGQEARLRCSPMKGHSHVYWYRQLPEEGLKFMVYLQKENIIDESGMPKERFSAEFPKEGPSILRIQQVVRGDSAAYFCASLKNSHVQANYGYTFGSGTRLTVV.

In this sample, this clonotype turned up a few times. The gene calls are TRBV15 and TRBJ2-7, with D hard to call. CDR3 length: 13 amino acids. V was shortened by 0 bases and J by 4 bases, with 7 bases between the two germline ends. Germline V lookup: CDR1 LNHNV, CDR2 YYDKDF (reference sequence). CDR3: CATSRDRPYEQYF. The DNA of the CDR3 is TGTGCCACCAGCAGAGATAGGCCTTACGAGCAGTACTTC.

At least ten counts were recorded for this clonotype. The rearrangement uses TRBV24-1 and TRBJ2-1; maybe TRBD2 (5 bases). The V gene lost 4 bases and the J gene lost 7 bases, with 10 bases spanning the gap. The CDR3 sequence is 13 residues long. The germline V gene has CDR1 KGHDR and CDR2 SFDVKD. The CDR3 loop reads CATSDWTVNEQFF. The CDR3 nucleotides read TGTGCCACCAGTGACTGGACTGTTAATGAGCAGTTCTTC.

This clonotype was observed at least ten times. The CDR3 bases are TGTGCCAGCAGCCCAACCCGACTAGCGGGAAGGGGGAATGAGCAGTTCTTC. This gives the protein CASSPTRLAGRGNEQFF. V gene TRBV7-9 combines with J gene TRBJ2-1, with TRBD2 identical over 11 bases. CDR3 length: 17 residues. Per germline, CDR1 SEHNR and CDR2 FQNEAQ (reference sequence). V was pared by 5 bases and J by 7 bases, with 13 bases of the junction left unmatched.

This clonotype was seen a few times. The CDR3 DNA follows: TGTGCCAGCAGCCCCCCAGAGCGGGAGAGGGGAGAGACCCAGTACTTC. This gives the protein CASSPPERERGETQYF. The chain combines TRBV7-9 with TRBJ2-5; 8 positions match TRBD2. Losses at the gene ends were 5 bases for V and 4 bases for J; bases not matched to a gene: 12. The V gene's germline CDR1 is SEHNR and CDR2 FQNEAQ (reference sequence). The CDR3 totals 16 residues.

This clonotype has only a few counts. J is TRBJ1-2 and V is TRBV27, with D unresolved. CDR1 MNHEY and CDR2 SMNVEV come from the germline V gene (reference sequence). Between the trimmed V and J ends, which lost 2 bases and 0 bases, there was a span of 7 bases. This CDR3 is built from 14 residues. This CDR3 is CASSLRGTNYGYTF. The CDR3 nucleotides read TGTGCCAGCAGTTTACGGGGAACTAACTATGGCTACACCTTC.

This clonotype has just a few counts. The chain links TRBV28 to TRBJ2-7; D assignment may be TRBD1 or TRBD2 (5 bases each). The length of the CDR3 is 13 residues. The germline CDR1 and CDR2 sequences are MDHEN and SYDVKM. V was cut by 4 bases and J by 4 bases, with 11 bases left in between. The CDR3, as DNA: TGTGCCAGCAGTTGGGACCACCGATACGAGCAGTACTTC. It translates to CASSWDHRYEQYF.

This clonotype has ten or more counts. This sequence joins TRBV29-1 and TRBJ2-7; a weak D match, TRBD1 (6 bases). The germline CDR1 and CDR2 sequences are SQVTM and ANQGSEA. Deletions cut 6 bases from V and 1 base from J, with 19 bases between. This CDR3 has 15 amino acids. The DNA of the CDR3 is TGCAGCGTCGCCCTGGGGGCATTCGCGTCCTACGAGCAGTACTTC. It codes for CSVALGAFASYEQYF.

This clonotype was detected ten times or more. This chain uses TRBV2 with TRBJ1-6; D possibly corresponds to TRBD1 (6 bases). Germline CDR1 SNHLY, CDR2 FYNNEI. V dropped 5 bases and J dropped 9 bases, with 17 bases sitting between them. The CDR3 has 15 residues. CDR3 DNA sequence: TGTGCCAGCAGTTCCCGGGACATGGGTAGTTCACCCCTCCACTTT. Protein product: CASSSRDMGSSPLHF.

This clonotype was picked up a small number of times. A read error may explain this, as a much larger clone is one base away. The CDR3 sequence is CASSLGPGARYEQYF. The CDR3 DNA is TGTGCCAGCAGCTTAGGTCCCGGGGCCCGCTACGAGCAGTACTTC. V is TRBV11-2 and J is TRBJ2-3; the D gene could be TRBD1 or TRBD2 (5 bases each). TRBJ2-7 explains the end of the DNA better; the J call may be wrong. There are 15 residues in the CDR3. Per germline, CDR1 SGHAT and CDR2 FQNNGV.

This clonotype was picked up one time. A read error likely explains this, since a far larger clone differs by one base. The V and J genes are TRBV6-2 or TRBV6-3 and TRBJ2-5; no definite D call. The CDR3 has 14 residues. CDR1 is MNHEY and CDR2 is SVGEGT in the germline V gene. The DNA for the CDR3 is TGTGCCAGCAGCTTAGGCCCCAGCTACAATGAGCAGCTCTTC. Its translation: CASSLGPSYNEQLF.

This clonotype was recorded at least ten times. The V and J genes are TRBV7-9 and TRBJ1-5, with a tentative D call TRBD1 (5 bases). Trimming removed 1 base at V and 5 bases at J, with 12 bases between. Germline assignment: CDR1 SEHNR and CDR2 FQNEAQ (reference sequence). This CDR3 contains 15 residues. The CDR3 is CASSLGTGEDQPQHF. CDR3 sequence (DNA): TGTGCCAGCAGCTTAGGAACGGGGGAGGATCAGCCCCAGCATTTT.

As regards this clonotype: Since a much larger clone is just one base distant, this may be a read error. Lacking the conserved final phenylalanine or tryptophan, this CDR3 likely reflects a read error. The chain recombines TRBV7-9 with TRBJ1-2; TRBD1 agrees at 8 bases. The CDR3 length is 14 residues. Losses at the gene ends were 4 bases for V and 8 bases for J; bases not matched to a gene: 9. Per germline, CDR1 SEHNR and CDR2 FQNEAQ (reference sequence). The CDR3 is CASSSRTGIDGYTS. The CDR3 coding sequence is TGTGCCAGCAGCTCCCGGACAGGGATAGACGGCTACACCTCC.

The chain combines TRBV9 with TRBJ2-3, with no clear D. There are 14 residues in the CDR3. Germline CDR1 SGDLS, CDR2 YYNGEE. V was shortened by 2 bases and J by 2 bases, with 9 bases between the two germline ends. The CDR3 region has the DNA TGTGCCAGCAGCGTCGGGCCTACCACAGATACGCAGTATTTT. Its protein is CASSVGPTTDTQYF.

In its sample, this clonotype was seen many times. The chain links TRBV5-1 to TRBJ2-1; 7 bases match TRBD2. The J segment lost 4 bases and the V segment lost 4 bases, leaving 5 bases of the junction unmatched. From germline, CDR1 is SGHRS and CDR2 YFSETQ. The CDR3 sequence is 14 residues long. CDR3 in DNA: TGCGCCAGCAGCCTCGGACTAGATTACAATGAGCAGTTCTTC. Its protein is CASSLGLDYNEQFF.

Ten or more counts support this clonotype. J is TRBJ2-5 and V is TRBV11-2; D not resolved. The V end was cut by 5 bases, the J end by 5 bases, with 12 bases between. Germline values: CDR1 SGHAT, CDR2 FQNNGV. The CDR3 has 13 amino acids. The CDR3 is CASSLGVGETQYF. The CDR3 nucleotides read TGTGCCAGCAGCCTTGGGGTCGGGGAGACCCAGTACTTC. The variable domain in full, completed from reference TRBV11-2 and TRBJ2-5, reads EAGVAQSPRYKIIEKRQSVAFWCNPISGHATLYWYQQILGQGPKLLIQFQNNGVVDDSQLPKDRFSAERLKGVDSTLKIQPAKLEDSAVYLCASSLGVGETQYFGPGTRLLVL.

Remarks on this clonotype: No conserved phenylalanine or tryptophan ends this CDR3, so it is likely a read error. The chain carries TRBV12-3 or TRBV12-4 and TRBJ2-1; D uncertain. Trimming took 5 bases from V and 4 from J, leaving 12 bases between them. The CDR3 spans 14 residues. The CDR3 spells CASSKNQVYNEQFL. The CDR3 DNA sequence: TGTGCCAGCAGTAAAAATCAGGTGTACAATGAGCAGTTCCTC.

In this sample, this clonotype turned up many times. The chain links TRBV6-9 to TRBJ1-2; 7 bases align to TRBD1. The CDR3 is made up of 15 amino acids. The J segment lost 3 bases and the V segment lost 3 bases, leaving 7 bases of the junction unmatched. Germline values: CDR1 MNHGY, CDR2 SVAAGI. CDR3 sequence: CASSYPAGGDYGYTF. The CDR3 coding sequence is TGTGCCAGCAGTTACCCCGCAGGGGGGGACTATGGCTACACCTTC.

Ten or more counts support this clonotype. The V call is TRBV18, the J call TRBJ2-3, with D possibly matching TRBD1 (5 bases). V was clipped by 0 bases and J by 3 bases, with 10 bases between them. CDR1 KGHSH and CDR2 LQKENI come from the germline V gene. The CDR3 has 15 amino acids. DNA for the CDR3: TGTGCCAGCTCACCACCGACAGTTTCTACAGATACGCAGTATTTT. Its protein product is CASSPPTVSTDTQYF.

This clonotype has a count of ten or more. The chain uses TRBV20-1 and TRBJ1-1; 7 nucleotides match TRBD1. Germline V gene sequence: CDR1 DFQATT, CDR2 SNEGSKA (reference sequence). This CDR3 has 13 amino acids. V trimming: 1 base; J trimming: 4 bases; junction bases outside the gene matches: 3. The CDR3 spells CSARARGSTEAFF. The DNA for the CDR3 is TGCAGTGCTAGAGCCAGGGGGAGCACTGAAGCTTTCTTT.

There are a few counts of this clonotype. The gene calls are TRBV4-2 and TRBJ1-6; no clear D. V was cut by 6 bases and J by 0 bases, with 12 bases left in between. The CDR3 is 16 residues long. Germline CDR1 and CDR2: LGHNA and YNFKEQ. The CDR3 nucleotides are TGTGCCAGCAGTCCCTCGAGTGGCTCCTATAATTCACCCCTCCACTTT. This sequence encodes CASSPSSGSYNSPLHF.

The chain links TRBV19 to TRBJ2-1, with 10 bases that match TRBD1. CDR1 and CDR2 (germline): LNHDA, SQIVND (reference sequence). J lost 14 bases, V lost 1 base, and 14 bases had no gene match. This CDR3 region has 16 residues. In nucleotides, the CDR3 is TGTGCCAGTAGTATAGCCGGGACAGGGGCTCGTAGCAGGGAGTTCTTC. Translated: CASSIAGTGARSREFF.

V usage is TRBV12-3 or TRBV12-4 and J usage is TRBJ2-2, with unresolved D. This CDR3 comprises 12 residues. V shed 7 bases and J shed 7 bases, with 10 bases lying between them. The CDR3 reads CASTEVGGELFF. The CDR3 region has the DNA TGTGCCAGCACCGAGGTGGGCGGGGAGCTGTTTTTT.

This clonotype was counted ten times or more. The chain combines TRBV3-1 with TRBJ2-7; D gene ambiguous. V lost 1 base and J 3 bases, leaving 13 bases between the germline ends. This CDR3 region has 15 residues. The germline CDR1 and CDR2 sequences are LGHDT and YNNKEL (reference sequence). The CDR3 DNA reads TGTGCCAGCAGCCAAGGACTGAGTCCTTTCTACGAGCAGTACTTC. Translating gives CASSQGLSPFYEQYF.

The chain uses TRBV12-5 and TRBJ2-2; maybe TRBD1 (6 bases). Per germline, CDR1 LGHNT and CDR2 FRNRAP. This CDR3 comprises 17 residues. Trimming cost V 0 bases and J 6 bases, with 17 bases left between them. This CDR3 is CASGLVLGGWAPGELFF. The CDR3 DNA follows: TGTGCTAGTGGTTTGGTACTTGGGGGCTGGGCGCCCGGGGAGCTGTTTTTT.